This is a list of T cell receptor beta chains from one sample in a study of blood T cell repertoires in COVID-19. Repertoires were generated with immunoSEQ multiplex PCR, while TCRdb's copy carries only in-frame clones and drops some. The sample records 160,000 or so clones, roughly 84% being singletons. The sample comprised peripheral blood. These receptors originate from a woman between 50 and 59 years old with COVID-19, enrolled during active disease. CDR3s include the opening cysteine and the closing phenylalanine or tryptophan. The D gene is left open where the match is weak. Clone size is stated in some rows and not others, as once, few, many or a class when expanded.

TRBV7-3	TRBD1	TRBJ2-2	.	CASSPRAVGQGFSGELFF	TGTGCCAGCAGCCCGCGGGCTGTGGGACAGGGGTTCTCCGGGGAGCTGTTTTTT
TRBV28	.	TRBJ1-1	.	CASIPTENTEAFF	TGTGCCAGCATTCCGACAGAGAACACTGAAGCTTTCTTT
TRBV24-1	TRBD1	TRBJ2-3	.	CATSDFSSGTGASTDTQYF	TGTGCCACCAGTGATTTTAGTTCGGGGACAGGCGCTAGCACAGATACGCAGTATTTT
TRBV7-9	.	TRBJ1-1	.	CASRVREVNTEAFF	TGTGCCAGCAGAGTGAGGGAGGTGAACACTGAAGCTTTCTTT
TRBV10-3	TRBD1	TRBJ1-6	few	CAISEPGTGIVSSYNSPLHF	TGTGCCATCAGTGAACCCGGGACAGGGATTGTGAGCTCCTATAATTCACCCCTCCACTTT
TRBV13	TRBD1	TRBJ1-4	few	CASSIRDREELFF	TGTGCCAGCAGCATCCGGGACAGGGAGGAACTGTTTTTT
TRBV27	.	TRBJ2-3	.	CASSFLTSTDTQYF	TGTGCCAGCAGTTTTCTAACTAGCACAGATACGCAGTATTTT
TRBV6-5	TRBD2	TRBJ2-3	.	CASSGLAEGQDTQYF	TGTGCCAGCAGCGGACTAGCGGAAGGCCAGGATACGCAGTATTTT
TRBV7-9	TRBD1	TRBJ1-2	.	CASSPGQGSGGYTF	TGTGCCAGCAGCCCAGGACAGGGGTCAGGTGGCTACACCTTC
TRBV12-5	.	TRBJ2-7	.	CASAAGGAGAYEQYF	TGTGCTAGTGCCGCAGGCGGGGCCGGGGCCTACGAGCAGTACTTC
TRBV7-8	.	TRBJ1-2	.	CASSSQDFDGYTF	TGTGCCAGCAGCTCACAGGATTTCGATGGCTACACCTTC
TRBV29-1	TRBD1	TRBJ2-3	.	CSVGGDRGLGEDTQYF	TGCAGCGTTGGTGGTGACAGGGGTTTGGGGGAGGATACGCAGTATTTT
TRBV7-2	.	TRBJ2-7	.	CASSFKGGYEQYF	TGTGCCAGCAGCTTTAAGGGGGGGTACGAGCAGTACTTC
TRBV6-5	.	TRBJ1-3	.	CASSLLTAGNTIYF	TGTGCCAGCAGCCTACTGACAGCCGGAAACACCATATATTTT
TRBV5-1	TRBD2	TRBJ2-3	.	CASSLGSSGGTDTQYF	TGCGCCAGCAGCTTGGGGTCTAGCGGGGGCACAGATACGCAGTATTTT
TRBV3-1/TRBV3-2	TRBD1	TRBJ1-1	.	CASSQGTGRTEAFF	TGTGCCAGCAGCCAAGGGACAGGGCGCACTGAAGCTTTCTTT
TRBV5-1	.	TRBJ2-5	.	CASSPRGEETQYF	TGCGCCAGCAGCCCCCGCGGGGAGGAGACCCAGTACTTC
TRBV3-1/TRBV3-2	TRBD1	TRBJ2-1	once	CASSQARGHNEQFF	TGTGCCAGCAGCCAAGCCAGGGGGCACAATGAGCAGTTCTTC
TRBV7-9	TRBD1	TRBJ1-5	.	CASSLEQGGSNQPQHF	TGTGCCAGCAGTTTAGAGCAGGGGGGTAGCAATCAGCCCCAGCATTTT
TRBV19	.	TRBJ2-7	.	CASSIDRGYEQYF	TGTGCCAGTAGTATAGACAGGGGCTACGAGCAGTACTTC
TRBV19	TRBD1	TRBJ2-1	.	CASSLTGNNNEQFF	TGTGCCAGTAGCCTGACAGGGAACAACAATGAGCAGTTCTTC
TRBV3-1/TRBV3-2	.	TRBJ2-6	.	CASSPAALSGANVLTF	TGTGCCAGCAGCCCCGCCGCGCTCTCTGGGGCCAACGTCCTGACTTTC
TRBV6-1	.	TRBJ1-5	.	CASSEAWENQPQHF	TGTGCCAGCAGTGAAGCTTGGGAGAATCAGCCCCAGCATTTT
TRBV5-4	TRBD1	TRBJ2-3	.	CASSQRGTGGGTDTQYF	TGTGCCAGCAGCCAAAGAGGGACAGGGGGCGGCACAGATACGCAGTATTTT
TRBV28	TRBD2	TRBJ2-1	.	CASSLGLAGGNEQFF	TGTGCCAGCAGTTTAGGACTAGCGGGGGGCAATGAGCAGTTCTTC